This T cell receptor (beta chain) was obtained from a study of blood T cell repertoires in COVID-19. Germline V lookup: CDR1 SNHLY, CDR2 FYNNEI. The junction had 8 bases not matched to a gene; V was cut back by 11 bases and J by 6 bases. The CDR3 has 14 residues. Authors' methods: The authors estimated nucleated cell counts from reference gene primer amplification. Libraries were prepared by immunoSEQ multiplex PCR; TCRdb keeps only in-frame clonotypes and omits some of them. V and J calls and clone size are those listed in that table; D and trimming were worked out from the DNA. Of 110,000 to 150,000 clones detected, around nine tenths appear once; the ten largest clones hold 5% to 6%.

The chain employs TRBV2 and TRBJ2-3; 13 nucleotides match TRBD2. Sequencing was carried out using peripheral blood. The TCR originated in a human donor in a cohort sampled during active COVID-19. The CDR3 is CAEGLAGLGDTQYF. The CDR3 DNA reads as TGTGCCGAGGGACTAGCGGGGCTGGGGGATACGCAGTATTTT.